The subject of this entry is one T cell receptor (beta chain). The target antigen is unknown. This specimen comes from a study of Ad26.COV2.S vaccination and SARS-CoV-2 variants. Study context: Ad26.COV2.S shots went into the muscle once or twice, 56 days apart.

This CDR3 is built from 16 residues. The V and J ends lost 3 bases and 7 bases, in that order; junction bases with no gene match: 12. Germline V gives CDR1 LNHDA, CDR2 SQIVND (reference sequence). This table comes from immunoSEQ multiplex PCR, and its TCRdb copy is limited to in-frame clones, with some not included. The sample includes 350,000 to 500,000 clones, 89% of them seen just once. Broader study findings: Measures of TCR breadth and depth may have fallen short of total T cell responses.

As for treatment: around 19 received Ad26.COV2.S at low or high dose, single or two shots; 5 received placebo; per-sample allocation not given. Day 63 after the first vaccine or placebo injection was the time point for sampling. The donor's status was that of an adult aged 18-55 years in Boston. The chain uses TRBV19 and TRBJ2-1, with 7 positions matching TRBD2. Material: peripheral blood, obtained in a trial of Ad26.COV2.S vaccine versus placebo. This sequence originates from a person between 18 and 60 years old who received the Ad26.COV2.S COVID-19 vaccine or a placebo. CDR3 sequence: CASSIKGRGLLNEQFF. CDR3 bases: TGTGCCAGTAGTATTAAGGGGCGGGGGTTACTTAATGAGCAGTTCTTC. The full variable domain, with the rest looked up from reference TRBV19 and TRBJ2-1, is DGGITQSPKYLFRKEGQNVTLSCEQNLNHDAMYWYRQDPGQGLRLIYYSQIVNDFQKGDIAEGYSVSREKKESFPLTVTSAQKNPTAFYLCASSIKGRGLLNEQFFGPGTRLTVL.